The sequence of this T cell receptor (beta chain) was determined in a study of CD8 T cells in ankylosing spondylitis. Making the TCR beta libraries involved quantitative 5'-RACE with molecular barcodes. Each CDR3 protein gets one entry after TCRdb re-called the 5' RACE reads with MiXCR. The table has about 90,000 distinct CDR3 sequences, around 27% seen once. The V end lost 0 bases, the J end lost 0 bases, and 10 bases lay between the germline ends. CDR3 length: 16 amino acids. The germline gives CDR1 SGHRS, CDR2 YFSETQ. The receptor was derived from a male donor with ankylosing spondylitis or in good health (not recorded which). The specimen was blood, either unsorted or a sorted T cell fraction (not recorded which). J is TRBJ2-1 and V is TRBV5-1, with D possibly being TRBD2 (5 bases). CDR3 protein: CASSLGSGFSYNEQFF. CDR3 coding DNA: TGCGCCAGCAGCTTGGGGAGCGGATTCTCCTACAATGAGCAGTTCTTC.